These T cell receptor beta chains were read from a single sample in a study of tumor-infiltrating lymphocytes in oesophageal squamous cell carcinoma. TCRdb itself ran the PCR reads through MiXCR, one entry per CDR3 protein. The data contain around 15,000 distinct CDR3 sequences, approximately 49% of them seen just once; the ten biggest clones take up roughly 34%. Sequencing was performed on esophageal tumor tissue. All receptors come from a female donor with esophageal squamous cell carcinoma. The CDR3 runs from the conserved cysteine through the conserved F or W. Each record gives: V gene, D gene, clone size, J gene, CDR3 length, CDR3 protein, CDR3 DNA. A D gene is named only where the DNA matches it firmly. Some rows have no size entry. The others give once, few or many, or a class for an expanded clone.

>TRBV6-6|-|-|TRBJ2-1|12
CASISVYNEQFF
TGTGCCAGCATCTCGGTCTACAATGAGCAGTTCTTC
>TRBV7-2|-|-|TRBJ2-3|14
CASSLSGSTDTQYF
TGTGCCAGCAGCTTGTCGGGGAGCACAGATACGCAGTATTTT
>TRBV7-2|-|-|TRBJ2-3|14
CASSSVGNVNTQYF
TGTGCCAGCAGCTCGGTCGGGAACGTGAATACGCAGTATTTT
>TRBV7-8|TRBD2|-|TRBJ2-2|18
CASSRTSGGPANTGELFF
TGTGCCAGCAGCCGGACTAGCGGGGGGCCCGCGAACACCGGGGAGCTGTTTTTT
>TRBV4-1|-|many|TRBJ2-1|15
CASSQVVVTDNEQFF
TGCGCCAGCAGCCAAGTTGTAGTCACTGACAATGAGCAGTTCTTC
>TRBV6-1|-|-|TRBJ1-5|18
CASSEGIRVPYSNQPQHF
TGTGCCAGCAGTGAAGGTATAAGGGTCCCCTATAGCAATCAGCCCCAGCATTTT
>TRBV7-3|TRBD1|-|TRBJ2-5|14
CASSLQGAGETQYF
TGTGCCAGCAGCCTACAGGGGGCTGGGGAGACCCAGTACTTC
>TRBV7-2|TRBD1|-|TRBJ2-5|13
CASSAGQGQTQYF
TGTGCCAGCAGCGCGGGACAGGGGCAGACCCAGTACTTC
>TRBV6-2/TRBV6-3|-|medium-sized|TRBJ2-1|13
CASSYGEIGEQFF
TGTGCCAGCAGTTACGGAGAAATTGGTGAGCAGTTCTTC
>TRBV7-3|TRBD1|-|TRBJ2-1|12
CASSWGTGDQFF
TGTGCCAGCAGCTGGGGGACAGGGGACCAGTTCTTC
>TRBV7-9|-|-|TRBJ2-5|12
CASSLRKDTQYF
TGTGCCAGCAGCCTACGGAAAGATACGCAGTACTTC
>TRBV7-2|TRBD2|-|TRBJ2-3|14
CASSLIGTRNSQYF
TGTGCCAGCAGCTTAATCGGGACTAGAAATTCGCAGTATTTT
>TRBV7-3|TRBD1|-|TRBJ2-1|14
CASSLTGQGYEQFF
TGTGCCAGCAGCTTAACCGGACAGGGGTATGAGCAGTTCTTC
>TRBV5-1|TRBD2|-|TRBJ2-5|14
CASSAGTSHPTQYF
TGCGCCAGCAGCGCCGGGACTAGCCACCCGACCCAGTACTTC
>TRBV2|-|many|TRBJ2-1|13
CASSGENSSEQFF
TGTGCCAGCAGCGGGGAGAACAGTAGTGAGCAGTTCTTC
>TRBV7-9|-|large|TRBJ2-7|14
CASSSRERSYEQYF
TGTGCCAGCAGCTCCCGGGAGCGCTCCTACGAGCAGTACTTC
>TRBV27|-|many|TRBJ1-1|12
CASSHLGGEAFF
TGTGCCAGCAGCCATTTAGGCGGTGAAGCTTTCTTT
>TRBV14|-|large|TRBJ2-1|14
CASSHPGGANEQFF
TGTGCCAGCAGCCACCCCGGTGGGGCCAATGAGCAGTTCTTC
>TRBV27|TRBD2|-|TRBJ2-1|16
CASSLSLSGRAGEQFF
TGTGCCAGCAGTTTATCGTTAAGCGGGAGGGCCGGTGAGCAGTTCTTC
>TRBV7-9|-|few|TRBJ1-2|12
CASSADHYGYTF
TGTGCCAGCAGCGCGGACCACTATGGCTACACCTTC
>TRBV7-3|TRBD2|-|TRBJ2-1|15
CASSLASGRDDEQFF
TGTGCCAGCAGCTTAGCTAGCGGGAGGGACGATGAGCAGTTCTTC
>TRBV24-1|-|-|TRBJ2-6|15
CATSDFRSGANVLTF
TGTGCCACCAGTGATTTCCGATCTGGGGCCAACGTCCTGACTTTC
>TRBV7-6|-|few|TRBJ2-1|15
CASSLAWGYDNEQFF
TGTGCCAGCAGCTTAGCGTGGGGTTACGACAATGAGCAGTTCTTC
>TRBV7-8|-|-|TRBJ2-5|11
CASSFLETQYF
TGTGCCAGCAGCTTTTTAGAGACCCAGTACTTC
>TRBV6-1|TRBD1|-|TRBJ2-1|15
CASSYSQGVYNEQFF
TGTGCCAGCAGTTACAGTCAGGGGGTTTACAATGAGCAGTTCTTC
>TRBV5-1|-|many|TRBJ1-4|13
CASSLGNGEKLFF
TGCGCCAGCAGCTTGGGGAATGGAGAAAAACTGTTTTTT
>TRBV6-6|TRBD2|-|TRBJ2-7|16
CASSYALADYPYEQYF
TGTGCCAGCAGTTACGCCCTAGCGGACTACCCCTACGAGCAGTACTTC